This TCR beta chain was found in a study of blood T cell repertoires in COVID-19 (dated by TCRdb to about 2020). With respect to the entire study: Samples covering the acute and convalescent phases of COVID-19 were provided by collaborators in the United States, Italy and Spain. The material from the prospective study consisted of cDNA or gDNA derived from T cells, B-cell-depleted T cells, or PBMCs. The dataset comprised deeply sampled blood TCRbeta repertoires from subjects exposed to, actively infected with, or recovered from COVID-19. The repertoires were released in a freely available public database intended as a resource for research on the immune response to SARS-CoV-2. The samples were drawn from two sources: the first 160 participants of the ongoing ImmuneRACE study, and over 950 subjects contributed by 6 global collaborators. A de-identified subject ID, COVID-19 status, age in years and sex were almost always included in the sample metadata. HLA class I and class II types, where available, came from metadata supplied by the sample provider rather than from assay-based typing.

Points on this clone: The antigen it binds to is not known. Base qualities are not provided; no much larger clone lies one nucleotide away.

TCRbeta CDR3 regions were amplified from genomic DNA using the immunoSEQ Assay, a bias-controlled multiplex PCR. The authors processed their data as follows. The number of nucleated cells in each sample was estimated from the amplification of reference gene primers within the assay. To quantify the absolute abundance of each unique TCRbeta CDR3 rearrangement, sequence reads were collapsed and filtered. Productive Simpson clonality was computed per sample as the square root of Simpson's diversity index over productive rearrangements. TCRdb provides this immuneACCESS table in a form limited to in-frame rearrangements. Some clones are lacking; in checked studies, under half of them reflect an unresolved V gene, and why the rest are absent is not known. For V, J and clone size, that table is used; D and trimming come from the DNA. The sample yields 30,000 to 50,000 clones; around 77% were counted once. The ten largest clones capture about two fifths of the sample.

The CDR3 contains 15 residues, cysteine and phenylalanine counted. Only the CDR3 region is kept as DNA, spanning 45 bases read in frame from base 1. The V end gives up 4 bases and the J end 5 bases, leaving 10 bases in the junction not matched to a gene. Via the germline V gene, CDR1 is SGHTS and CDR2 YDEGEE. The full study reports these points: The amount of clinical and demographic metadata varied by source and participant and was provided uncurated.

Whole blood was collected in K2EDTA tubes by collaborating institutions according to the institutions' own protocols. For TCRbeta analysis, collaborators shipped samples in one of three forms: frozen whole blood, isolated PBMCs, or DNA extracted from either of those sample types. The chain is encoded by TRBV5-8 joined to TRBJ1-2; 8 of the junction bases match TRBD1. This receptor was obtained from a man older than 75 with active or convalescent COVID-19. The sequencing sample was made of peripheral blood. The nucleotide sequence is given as TGTGCCAGCAGCCCAGGGACAGGCCTGGGGTATGGCTACACCTTC. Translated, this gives CASSPGTGLGYGYTF.